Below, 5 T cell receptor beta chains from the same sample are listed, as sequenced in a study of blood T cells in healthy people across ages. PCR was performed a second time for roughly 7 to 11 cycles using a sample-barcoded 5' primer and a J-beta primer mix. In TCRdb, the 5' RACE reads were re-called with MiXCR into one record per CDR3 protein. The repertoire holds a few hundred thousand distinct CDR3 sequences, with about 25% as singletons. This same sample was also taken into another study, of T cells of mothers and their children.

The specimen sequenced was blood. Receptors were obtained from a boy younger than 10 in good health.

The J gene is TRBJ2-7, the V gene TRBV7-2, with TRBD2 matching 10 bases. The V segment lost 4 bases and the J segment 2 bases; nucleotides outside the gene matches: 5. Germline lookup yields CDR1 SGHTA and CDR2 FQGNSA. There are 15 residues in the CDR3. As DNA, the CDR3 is TGTGCCAGCAGCTCTACTAGCGGGGACCCCTACGAGCAGTACTTC. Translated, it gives CASSSTSGDPYEQYF.

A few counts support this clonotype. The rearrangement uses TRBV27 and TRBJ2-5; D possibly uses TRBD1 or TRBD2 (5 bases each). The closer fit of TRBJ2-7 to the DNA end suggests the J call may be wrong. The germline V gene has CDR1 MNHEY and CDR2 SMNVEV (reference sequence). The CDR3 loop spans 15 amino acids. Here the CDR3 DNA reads TGTGCCAGCAGTTTGAAGGAATATGGGGGATACGAGCAGTACTTC. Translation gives CASSLKEYGGYEQYF.

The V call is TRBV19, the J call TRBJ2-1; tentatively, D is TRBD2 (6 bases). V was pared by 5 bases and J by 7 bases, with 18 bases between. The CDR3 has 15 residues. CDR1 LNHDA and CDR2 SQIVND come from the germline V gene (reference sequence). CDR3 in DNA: TGTGCCAGTAGTGTCCATAGCGGAGGAGTGAATGAGCAGTTCTTC. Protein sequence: CASSVHSGGVNEQFF.

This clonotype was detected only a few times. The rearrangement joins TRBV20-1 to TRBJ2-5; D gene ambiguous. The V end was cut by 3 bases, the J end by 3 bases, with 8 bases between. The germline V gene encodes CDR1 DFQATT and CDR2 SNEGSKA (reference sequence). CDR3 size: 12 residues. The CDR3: CSASFREETQYF. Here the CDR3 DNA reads TGCAGTGCTAGTTTCAGAGAAGAGACCCAGTACTTC.

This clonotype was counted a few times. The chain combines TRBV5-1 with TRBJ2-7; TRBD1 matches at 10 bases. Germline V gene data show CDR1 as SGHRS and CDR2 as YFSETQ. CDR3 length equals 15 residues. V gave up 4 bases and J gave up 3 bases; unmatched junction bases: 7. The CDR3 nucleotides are TGCGCCAGCAGCGATCCCGGGACAGGGGTCTACGAGCAGTACTTC. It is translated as CASSDPGTGVYEQYF.